This T cell receptor (beta chain) was recovered during a study of molecular identifiers for immune sequencing clone quantification. The CDR3 totals 16 residues. CDR1 SNHLY and CDR2 FYNNEI come from the germline V gene. Libraries of bulk TCR were made by previously described methods (with listed TCR primers). A single record per CDR3 protein comes from TCRdb applying MiXCR to the PCR reads. This table has 550,000 to 750,000 distinct CDR3 sequences, 15% to 20% appearing once. A word on this clonotype: At one end the junction does not follow the germline gene, possibly because of a read error.

The sample taken for sequencing was naive CD8+ T cells from blood, with Jurkat cell RNA spiked in. Regarding subset: FACS-sorted CD8+CD4-CCR7+CD45RA+ naive T cells. The clonotype originates from a human donor in good health. Some libraries in this study had Jurkat cell RNA spiked in. The rearrangement uses TRBV2 and TRBJ2-1, with 9 bases aligning to TRBD2. The CDR3 DNA is TGTGCCCGCAGTGAAGGGCGGACTAGCGTATTTCGGAGGCAGTTCTTC. It encodes CARSEGRTSVFRRQFF.